The subject of this entry is one TCR beta chain. The data belong to a study of blood T cell repertoires in COVID-19. The junction had 2 bases not matched to a gene; V was cut back by 0 bases and J by 9 bases. There are 12 residues in the CDR3. The germline gives CDR1 SGHNT, CDR2 YYREEE (reference sequence). The assay was immunoSEQ multiplex PCR, and TCRdb's table has in-frame clones only and misses some. The sample consists of almost 250,000 clones, over 75% of them appearing once. Sequenced sample: PBMCs or T cells enriched from blood (not recorded which). The V and J genes are TRBV5-4 and TRBJ1-1, with 7 bases identical to TRBD1. This TCR came from a woman aged 50 to 60 with acute COVID-19. The DNA of the CDR3 is TGTGCCAGCAGCTTGGCCAGGGGGAAAGCTTTCTTT. Its protein product is CASSLARGKAFF.